The 30 T cell receptor beta chains below come from one sample, sequenced in a study of blood T cell repertoires in COVID-19. The data were produced by immunoSEQ multiplex PCR, yet TCRdb's version contains in-frame clones alone and is incomplete. The data show about 17,000 clones, roughly three quarters seen once. Sequenced sample: peripheral blood. Receptors originate from a man between 60 and 75 years old with active or convalescent COVID-19.

This chain joins TRBV3-1 (or the pseudogene TRBV3-2) and TRBJ2-3, with TRBD2 identical over 10 bases. The trim removed 0 bases at V and 5 bases at J, leaving 11 bases unmatched. The CDR3 loop spans 18 amino acids. Looked up from germline, CDR1 is LGHDT and CDR2 is YNNKEL (reference sequence). The CDR3 DNA sequence: TGTGCCAGCAGCCAAGAGAGGTTGACTAGCGGGTGGGGAGATACGCAGTATTTT. It specifies CASSQERLTSGWGDTQYF.

This clone has only a few counts. The V call is TRBV2, the J call TRBJ2-5; no clear D gene. Germline V gives CDR1 SNHLY, CDR2 FYNNEI. CDR3 length equals 15 residues. Between the trimmed V and J ends, which lost 4 bases and 1 base, there was a span of 13 bases. The CDR3 reads CASSGDLGTQETQYF. As DNA, the CDR3 is TGTGCCAGCAGTGGCGACCTGGGCACCCAAGAGACCCAGTACTTC.

The chain combines TRBV5-1 with TRBJ2-7; D is ambiguous. The germline CDR1 and CDR2 sequences are SGHRS and YFSETQ. There are 14 residues in the CDR3. V gave up 0 bases and J gave up 1 base, with 8 bases separating them. The CDR3 sequence is CASSLAAESYEQYF. CDR3 bases: TGCGCCAGCAGCTTGGCCGCAGAATCCTACGAGCAGTACTTC.

This clone is labeled as medium-sized (0.01 to 0.1%). The chain uses TRBV5-1 and TRBJ2-2, with D possibly being TRBD2 (6 bases). The CDR3 covers 15 residues. V lost 0 bases and J 4 bases, leaving 10 bases between the germline ends. Germline CDR1 and CDR2: SGHRS and YFSETQ. CDR3 DNA sequence: TGCGCCAGCAGCTTGGCGGGAGAAGTCACCGGGGAGCTGTTTTTT. It specifies CASSLAGEVTGELFF.

The chain recombines TRBV2 with TRBJ1-1; a weak D match, TRBD1 (6 bases). In germline, CDR1 is SNHLY, CDR2 FYNNEI. This CDR3 has 15 residues. Trimming pared 7 bases from V and 0 bases from J, leaving 15 bases between. The CDR3 coding sequence is TGTGCCAGCATTCATGACAGGCTGATGAACACTGAAGCTTTCTTT. Its protein is CASIHDRLMNTEAFF.

V gene TRBV6-5 combines with J gene TRBJ1-1, with D perhaps matching TRBD1 (5 bases). Germline V gene data show CDR1 as MNHEY and CDR2 as SVGAGI. Trimming left V 4 bases short and J 5 bases short, with 17 bases between. CDR3 length: 15 residues. This chain's CDR3 is CASSWGGSRVTEAFF. The DNA of the CDR3 is TGTGCCAGCAGTTGGGGCGGCAGCCGGGTAACTGAAGCTTTCTTT.

This chain connects TRBV28 to TRBJ1-3, with D perhaps TRBD1 (5 bases). This CDR3 region has 14 residues. CDR1 and CDR2 (germline): MDHEN, SYDVKM. V was cut by 7 bases and J by 3 bases, with 13 bases left in between. The CDR3 reads CASINGAVGNTIYF. The CDR3, as DNA: TGTGCCAGCATCAATGGGGCAGTTGGAAACACCATATATTTT. The variable domain in full, with the rest retrieved from reference TRBV28 and TRBJ1-3, is DVKVTQSSRYLVKRTGEKVFLECVQDMDHENMFWYRQDPGLGLRLIYFSYDVKMKEKGDIPEGYSVSREKKERFSLILESASTNQTSMYLCASINGAVGNTIYFGEGSWLTVV.

The chain couples TRBV15 to TRBJ2-5; possibly TRBD2 for D (5 bases). Trimming stripped 0 bases from V and 5 bases from J, with 13 bases between. The CDR3 length is 15 residues. CDR1 is LNHNV and CDR2 is YYDKDF in the germline V gene (reference sequence). This chain's CDR3 is CATSRDKERGETQYF. CDR3 DNA: TGTGCCACCAGCAGAGATAAGGAGCGAGGGGAGACCCAGTACTTC.

This clone was detected only a few times. The V gene is TRBV2, the J gene TRBJ1-5; 7 bases map to TRBD1. Germline loops: CDR1 SNHLY, CDR2 FYNNEI. The CDR3 has 16 amino acids. The trim removed 6 bases at V and 6 bases at J, leaving 14 bases unmatched. CDR3 DNA sequence: TGTGCCAGCAGCGATTACGGACAGGCAGGAGGTCAGCCCCAGCATTTT. Its translation is CASSDYGQAGGQPQHF.

The chain couples TRBV7-9 to TRBJ2-5; 8 bases are a match to TRBD1. The germline V gene has CDR1 SEHNR and CDR2 FQNEAQ (reference sequence). V lost 2 bases, J lost 5 bases, and 10 bases stayed unmatched. This CDR3 region has 16 residues. CDR3 sequence (DNA): TGTGCCAGCAGCTTACCCCCGGGACAGGAGACGGAGACCCAGTACTTC. Its protein product is CASSLPPGQETETQYF.

The table lists this clone with a few counts. V gene TRBV2 combines with J gene TRBJ2-7, with 7 bases matching TRBD2. The germline V gene has CDR1 SNHLY and CDR2 FYNNEI. J lost 3 bases, V lost 4 bases, and 3 bases had no gene match. The CDR3 has 13 residues. CDR3 DNA: TGTGCCAGCAGTGGAGGGAGGGTCTACGAGCAGTACTTC. Protein product: CASSGGRVYEQYF.

The rearrangement joins TRBV18 to TRBJ2-3, with 7 bases matching TRBD1. V lost 4 bases, J lost 2 bases, and 6 bases stayed unmatched. Looked up from germline, CDR1 is KGHSH and CDR2 is LQKENI. CDR3 size: 15 residues. The CDR3 region is CASSLQTGNTDTQYF. The CDR3 DNA reads as TGTGCCAGCTCACTACAGACAGGGAACACAGATACGCAGTATTTT.

CDR3: CASSPRTSTIGEQFF. The DNA for the CDR3 is TGTGCCAGCAGCCCCCGGACTAGTACTATCGGTGAGCAGTTCTTC. V and J are TRBV11-2 and TRBJ2-1; 7 bases agree with TRBD2. The junction had 13 bases not matched to a gene; V was cut back by 5 bases and J by 9 bases. The germline CDR1 and CDR2 sequences are SGHAT and FQNNGV. This CDR3 has 15 amino acids.

This clone was found a few times. This chain links TRBV7-9 with TRBJ2-2, with D uncertain. This CDR3 is 14 amino acids long. The germline gives CDR1 SEHNR, CDR2 FQNEAQ (reference sequence). Trimming took 0 bases from V and 5 from J, leaving 7 bases between them. The CDR3 loop reads CASSLARQTGELFF. DNA of the CDR3: TGTGCCAGCAGCTTAGCGAGACAAACCGGGGAGCTGTTTTTT. The variable domain in full, completed from reference TRBV7-9 and TRBJ2-2, reads DTGVSQNPRHKITKRGQNVTFRCDPISEHNRLYWYRQTLGQGPEFLTYFQNEAQLEKSRLLSDRFSAERPKGSFSTLEIQRTEQGDSAMYLCASSLARQTGELFFGEGSRLTVL.

The V gene is TRBV3-1 (or the pseudogene TRBV3-2), the J gene TRBJ2-2; 10 nucleotides agree with TRBD1. CDR1 LGHDT and CDR2 YNNKEL come from the germline V gene (reference sequence). V shed 5 bases and J 3 bases; nucleotides not matched to a gene: 3. There are 15 residues in the CDR3. The CDR3 coding sequence is TGTGCCAGCAGCTTTGGGACAGGGGACACCGGGGAGCTGTTTTTT. The encoded protein is CASSFGTGDTGELFF.

The chain joins TRBV11-3 to TRBJ1-2; D ambiguous. This CDR3 has 12 amino acids. V was cut by 3 bases and J by 5 bases, with 7 bases left in between. The germline gives CDR1 SGHNT, CDR2 YENEEA. CDR3 coding DNA: TGTGCCAGCAGCTTTGACAAGTATGGCTACACCTTC. Its protein product is CASSFDKYGYTF.

This clone turned up a few times. The chain employs TRBV29-1 and TRBJ2-7, with 9 positions matching TRBD1. The trim removed 7 bases at V and 7 bases at J, leaving 8 bases unmatched. Germline-derived CDR1 and CDR2 are SQVTM and ANQGSEA. This CDR3 comprises 12 residues. The CDR3, as DNA: TGCAGCGCAACTACAGGGGGCGGGGAGCAGTACTTC. It translates to CSATTGGGEQYF.

V is TRBV5-8 and J is TRBJ1-6, with TRBD1 as a possible D gene (5 bases). The CDR3 covers 14 residues. Germline lookup yields CDR1 SGHTS and CDR2 YDEGEE. Trimming cost V 2 bases and J 6 bases, with 9 bases left between them. DNA for the CDR3: TGTGCCAGCAGCTTACGACAGATTAATTCACCCCTCCACTTT. Residues: CASSLRQINSPLHF.

The J gene is TRBJ2-7, the V gene TRBV7-2; a possible D gene is TRBD2 (6 bases). Germline CDR1 reads SGHTA; CDR2 reads FQGNSA. V shed 5 bases and J shed 3 bases, with 17 bases lying between them. The length of the CDR3 is 15 residues. CDR3 bases: TGTGCCAGCAGCCCGATGGGGAGGCTGAACTACGAGCAGTACTTC. Residues: CASSPMGRLNYEQYF. The whole variable domain, remainder taken from reference TRBV7-2 and TRBJ2-7, is GAGVSQSPSNKVTEKGKDVELRCDPISGHTALYWYRQSLGQGLEFLIYFQGNSAPDKSGLPSDRFSAERTGGSVSTLTIQRTQQEDSAVYLCASSPMGRLNYEQYFGPGTRLTVT.

The V gene is TRBV18, the J gene TRBJ1-5; 7 bases align to TRBD1. The germline gives CDR1 KGHSH, CDR2 LQKENI. V shed 4 bases and J 2 bases; nucleotides not matched to a gene: 8. The CDR3 consists of 16 residues. In DNA form, the CDR3 reads TGTGCCAGCTCACTAACAGGGGACTTAGGCAATCAGCCCCAGCATTTT. Translating gives CASSLTGDLGNQPQHF. The full variable domain, its missing parts supplied by reference TRBV18 and TRBJ1-5, is NAGVMQNPRHLVRRRGQEARLRCSPMKGHSHVYWYRQLPEEGLKFMVYLQKENIIDESGMPKERFSAEFPKEGPSILRIQQVVRGDSAAYFCASSLTGDLGNQPQHFGDGTRLSIL.

The V and J genes are TRBV5-4 and TRBJ2-2; 10 bases are shared with TRBD2. This CDR3 spans 16 amino acids. The V gene end was trimmed by 4 bases and the J gene end by 5 bases; junction bases not matched to a gene: 8. Germline V gene sequence: CDR1 SGHNT, CDR2 YYREEE (reference sequence). This chain's CDR3 is CASSDGAGGRTGELFF. The CDR3 DNA is TGTGCCAGCAGCGACGGAGCGGGAGGGAGGACCGGGGAGCTGTTTTTT.

This rearrangement joins TRBV5-1 to TRBJ2-7, with 15 bases fitting TRBD2. The CDR3 is 16 amino acids. Germline assignment: CDR1 SGHRS and CDR2 YFSETQ. With 3 bases clipped from V and 6 bases from J, the junction kept 7 bases outside the gene matches. CDR3 residues: CASSSGLAGGPVEQYF. The CDR3 DNA sequence: TGCGCCAGCAGCTCCGGACTAGCGGGAGGGCCTGTCGAGCAGTACTTC.

This chain joins TRBV28 and TRBJ1-4, with unresolved D. The CDR3 consists of 15 residues. V dropped 3 bases and J dropped 6 bases, with 14 bases sitting between them. Germline-derived CDR1 and CDR2 are MDHEN and SYDVKM. CDR3 bases: TGTGCCAGCAGTTTGACTAGGGCGCAGGATGAAAAACTGTTTTTT. It specifies CASSLTRAQDEKLFF.

This chain connects TRBV28 to TRBJ1-4, with D possibly being TRBD1 (6 bases). Per germline, CDR1 MDHEN and CDR2 SYDVKM. V was cut by 10 bases and J by 8 bases, with 26 bases left in between. The CDR3 consists of 16 residues. In DNA form, the CDR3 reads TGTGCCATCTCCTTGGGGGGGCCCTTAAAAGGCGAAAAACTGTTTTTT. Translated, it gives CAISLGGPLKGEKLFF.

The chain uses TRBV9 and TRBJ2-1; a possible D gene is TRBD2 (5 bases). The CDR3 runs to 15 residues. Trimming removed 0 bases from V and 6 bases from J, with 13 bases in between. CDR1 and CDR2 from the germline V gene are SGDLS and YYNGEE. Here the CDR3 DNA reads TGTGCCAGCAGCGTAGGAGGGAGTAACTCCAATGAGCAGTTCTTC. This encodes CASSVGGSNSNEQFF.

This clone was detected only once. The chain uses TRBV29-1 and TRBJ2-7; no clear D gene. V lost 4 bases, J lost 3 bases, and 10 bases lay in between. Germline CDR1 and CDR2: SQVTM and ANQGSEA. This CDR3 spans 12 amino acids. The CDR3 is CSVVSENYEQYF. The CDR3 DNA is TGCAGCGTTGTGTCAGAAAACTACGAGCAGTACTTC.

CDR3 amino acids: CASRFTGTDTQYF. Here the CDR3 DNA reads TGTGCCAGCAGATTCACGGGCACAGATACGCAGTATTTT. The rearrangement uses TRBV11-2 and TRBJ2-3, with no clear D. The CDR3 length is 13 residues. The germline V gene has CDR1 SGHAT and CDR2 FQNNGV. V dropped 6 bases and J dropped 1 base, with 8 bases sitting between them. Full variable domain (outside the CDR3, taken from reference TRBV11-2 and TRBJ2-3): EAGVAQSPRYKIIEKRQSVAFWCNPISGHATLYWYQQILGQGPKLLIQFQNNGVVDDSQLPKDRFSAERLKGVDSTLKIQPAKLEDSAVYLCASRFTGTDTQYFGPGTRLTVL.

V and J are TRBV10-2 and TRBJ1-2, with 7 bases matching TRBD1. Trimming took 10 bases from V and 6 from J; bases not matched to a gene: 5. CDR1 is WSHSY, CDR2 SAAADI, per germline. The CDR3 extends over 11 amino acids. This CDR3 is CAIYGQDGYTF. CDR3 bases: TGCGCCATCTATGGACAGGATGGCTACACCTTC.

The chain combines TRBV21-1 with TRBJ2-7; the DNA was not compared with TRBD2, the D call given in the table. TRBV21-1 is termed a pseudogene. This CDR3 contains 13 residues. The CDR3 bases are TGTGCCAGCACCCACCGGGGAGGCTACGAGCAGTACTTC. It is translated as CASTHRGGYEQYF.

This chain links TRBV5-1 with TRBJ1-2; a weak D match, TRBD1 (5 bases). The CDR3 consists of 13 residues. Trimming left V 5 bases short and J 3 bases short, with 11 bases between. Germline V gene data show CDR1 as SGHRS and CDR2 as YFSETQ. CDR3 loop: CASSPWGDYGYTF. In nucleotides, the CDR3 is TGCGCCAGCAGTCCGTGGGGGGACTATGGCTACACCTTC. The variable domain in full, with the rest retrieved from reference TRBV5-1 and TRBJ1-2, is KAGVTQTPRYLIKTRGQQVTLSCSPISGHRSVSWYQQTPGQGLQFLFEYFSETQRNKGNFPGRFSGRQFSNSRSEMNVSTLELGDSALYLCASSPWGDYGYTFGSGTRLTVV.